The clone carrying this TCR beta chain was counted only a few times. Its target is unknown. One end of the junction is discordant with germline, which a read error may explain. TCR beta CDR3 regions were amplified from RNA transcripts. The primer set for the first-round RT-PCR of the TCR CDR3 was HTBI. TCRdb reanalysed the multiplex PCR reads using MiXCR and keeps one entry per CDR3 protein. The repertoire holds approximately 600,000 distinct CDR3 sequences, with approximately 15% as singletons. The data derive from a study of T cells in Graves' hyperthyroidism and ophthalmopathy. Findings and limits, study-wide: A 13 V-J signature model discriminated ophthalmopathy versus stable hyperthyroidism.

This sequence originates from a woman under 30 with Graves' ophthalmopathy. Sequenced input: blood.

The CDR3 here is CASSLLTPDRSFGGLFF. CDR3 bases: TGTGCCAGCAGTTTATTGACCCCGGACAGGTCGTTCGGGGGGCTGTTTTTT. This rearrangement joins TRBV28 to TRBJ2-2; tentative D call: TRBD1 (7 bases). CDR3 length equals 17 residues. CDR1 MDHEN and CDR2 SYDVKM come from the germline V gene.